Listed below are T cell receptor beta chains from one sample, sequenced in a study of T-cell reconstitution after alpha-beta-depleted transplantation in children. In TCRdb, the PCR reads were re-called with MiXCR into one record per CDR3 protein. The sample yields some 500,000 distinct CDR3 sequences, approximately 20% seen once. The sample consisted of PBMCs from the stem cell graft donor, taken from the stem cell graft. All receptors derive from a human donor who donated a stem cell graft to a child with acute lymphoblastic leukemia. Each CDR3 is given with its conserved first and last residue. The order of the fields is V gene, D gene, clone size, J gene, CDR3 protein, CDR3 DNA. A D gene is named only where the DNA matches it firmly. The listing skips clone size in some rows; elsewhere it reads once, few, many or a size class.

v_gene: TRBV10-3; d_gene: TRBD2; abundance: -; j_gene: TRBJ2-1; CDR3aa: CAIRDLAGGLGEQFF; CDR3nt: TGTGCCATCAGGGACCTAGCGGGAGGGTTGGGTGAGCAGTTCTTC
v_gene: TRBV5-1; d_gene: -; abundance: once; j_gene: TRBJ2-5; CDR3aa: CASREDVRQETQYF; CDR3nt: TGCGCCAGCCGAGAGGATGTGCGCCAAGAGACCCAGTACTTC
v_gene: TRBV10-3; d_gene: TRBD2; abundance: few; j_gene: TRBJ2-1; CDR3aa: CAISRLAGPGDEQFF; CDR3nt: TGTGCCATCAGTCGACTAGCGGGGCCCGGGGATGAGCAGTTCTTC
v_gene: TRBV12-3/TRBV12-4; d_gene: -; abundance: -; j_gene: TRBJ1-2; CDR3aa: CASSLRHDRLDYGYTF; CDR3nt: TGTGCCAGCAGTTTAAGACATGACAGGCTCGACTATGGCTACACCTTC
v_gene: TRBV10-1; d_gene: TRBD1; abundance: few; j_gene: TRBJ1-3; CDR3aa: CASSGPGGDGVGNTIYF; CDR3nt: TGCGCCAGCAGTGGGCCAGGGGGGGACGGGGTTGGAAACACCATATATTTT
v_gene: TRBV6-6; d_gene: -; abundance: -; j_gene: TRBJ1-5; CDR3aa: CASAWGPNQPQHF; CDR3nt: TGTGCCAGCGCATGGGGGCCCAATCAGCCCCAGCATTTT
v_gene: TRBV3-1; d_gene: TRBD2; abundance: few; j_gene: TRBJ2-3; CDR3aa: CASSQESSGTADTQYF; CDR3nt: TGTGCCAGCAGCCAAGAGTCTAGCGGGACAGCAGATACGCAGTATTTT
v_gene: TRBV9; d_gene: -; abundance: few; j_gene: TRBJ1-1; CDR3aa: CASSVELVIRTEAFF; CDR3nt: TGTGCCAGCAGCGTAGAGCTGGTAATAAGAACTGAAGCTTTCTTT
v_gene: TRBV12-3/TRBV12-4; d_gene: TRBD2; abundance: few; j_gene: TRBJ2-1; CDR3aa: CAIPGGHEQFF; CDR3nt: TGTGCCATCCCGGGAGGTCATGAGCAGTTCTTC
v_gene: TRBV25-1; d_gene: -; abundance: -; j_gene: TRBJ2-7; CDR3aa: CASSARSPGLQEYF; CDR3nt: TGTGCCAGCAGTGCCCGCTCTCCGGGACTTCAGGAGTACTTC
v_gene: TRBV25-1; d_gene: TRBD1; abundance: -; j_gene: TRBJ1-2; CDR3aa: CASSAPGGNYGYTF; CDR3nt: TGTGCCAGCAGTGCCCCAGGGGGTAACTATGGCTACACCTTC
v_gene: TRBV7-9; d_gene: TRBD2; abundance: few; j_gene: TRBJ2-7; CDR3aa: CASSLDGTSALSGEQYF; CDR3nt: TGTGCCAGCAGCTTAGATGGGACTAGCGCTCTCTCGGGCGAGCAGTACTTC
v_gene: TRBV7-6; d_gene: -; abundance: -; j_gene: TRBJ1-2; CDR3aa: CASSYVLGENGYTF; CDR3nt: TGTGCCAGCAGCTACGTTCTGGGGGAAAATGGCTACACCTTC
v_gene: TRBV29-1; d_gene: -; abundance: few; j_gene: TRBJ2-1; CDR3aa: CSVEGATGASYNEQFF; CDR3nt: TGCAGCGTTGAAGGGGCAACTGGCGCCTCCTACAATGAGCAGTTCTTC
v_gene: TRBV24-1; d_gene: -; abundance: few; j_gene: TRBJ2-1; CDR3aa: CATGSRDGFNEQFF; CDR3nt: TGTGCCACCGGATCCCGGGACGGATTCAATGAGCAGTTCTTC
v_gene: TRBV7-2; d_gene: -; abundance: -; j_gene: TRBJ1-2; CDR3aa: CASSFRAAGYTF; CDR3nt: TGTGCCAGCAGCTTCCGCGCTGCTGGCTACACCTTC
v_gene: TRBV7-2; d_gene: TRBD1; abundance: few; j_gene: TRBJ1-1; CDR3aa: CASSWGTGLGSTEAFF; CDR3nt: TGTGCCAGCAGCTGGGGGACAGGGCTAGGGAGCACTGAAGCTTTCTTT
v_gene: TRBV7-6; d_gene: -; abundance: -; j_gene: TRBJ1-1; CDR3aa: CASNDPGNTEAFF; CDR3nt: TGTGCCAGCAACGACCCGGGGAACACTGAAGCTTTCTTT
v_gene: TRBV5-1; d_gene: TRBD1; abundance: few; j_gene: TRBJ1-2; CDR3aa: CASSLGQGATYAYGYTF; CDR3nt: TGCGCCAGCAGCCTCGGACAGGGGGCTACGTACGCCTATGGCTACACCTTC
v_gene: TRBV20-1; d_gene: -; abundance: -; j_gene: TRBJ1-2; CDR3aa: CSASWGLETYGYTF; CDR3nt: TGCAGTGCTAGCTGGGGGCTCGAAACATATGGCTACACCTTC
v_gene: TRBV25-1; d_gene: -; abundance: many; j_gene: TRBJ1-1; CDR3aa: CASSVRQGIFSEAFF; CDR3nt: TGTGCCAGCAGTGTTCGGCAGGGGATCTTTTCTGAAGCTTTCTTT
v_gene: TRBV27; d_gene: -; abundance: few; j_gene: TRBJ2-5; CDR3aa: CASRLLGTQYF; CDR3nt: TGTGCCAGCAGGTTGTTAGGGACCCAGTACTTC
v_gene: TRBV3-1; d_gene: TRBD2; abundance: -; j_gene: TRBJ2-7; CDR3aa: CASSQILAGLSYEQYF; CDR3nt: TGTGCCAGCAGCCAAATACTAGCGGGCCTTTCCTACGAGCAGTACTTC
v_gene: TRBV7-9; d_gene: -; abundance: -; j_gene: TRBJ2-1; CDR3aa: CASSEGVYNEQFF; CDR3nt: TGTGCCAGCAGCGAGGGAGTCTACAATGAGCAGTTCTTC
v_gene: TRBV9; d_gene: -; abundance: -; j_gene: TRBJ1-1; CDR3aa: CASSVGGANTEAFF; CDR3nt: TGTGCCAGCAGCGTAGGGGGGGCCAACACTGAAGCTTTCTTT
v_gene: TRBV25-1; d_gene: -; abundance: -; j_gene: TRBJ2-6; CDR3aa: CASSDPPETSGANVLTF; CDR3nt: TGTGCCAGCAGTGACCCCCCGGAAACCTCTGGGGCCAACGTCCTGACTTTC
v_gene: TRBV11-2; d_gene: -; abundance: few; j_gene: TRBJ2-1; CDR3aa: CASSLEAMGRSYNEQFF; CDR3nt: TGTGCCAGCAGCTTAGAAGCTATGGGTCGCTCCTACAATGAGCAGTTCTTC
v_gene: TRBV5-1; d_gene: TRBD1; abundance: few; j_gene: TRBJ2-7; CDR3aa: CASSLASLRDRGNEQYF; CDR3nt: TGCGCCAGCAGCTTGGCGTCTTTGCGGGACAGGGGAAACGAGCAGTACTTC
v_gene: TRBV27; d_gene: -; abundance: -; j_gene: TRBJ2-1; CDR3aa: CASSHGYDNEQFF; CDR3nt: TGTGCCAGCAGTCATGGATACGACAATGAGCAGTTCTTC
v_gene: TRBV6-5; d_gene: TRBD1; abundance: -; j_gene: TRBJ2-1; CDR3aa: CASSRQGGEQFF; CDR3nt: TGTGCCAGCAGTAGACAGGGTGGTGAGCAGTTCTTC
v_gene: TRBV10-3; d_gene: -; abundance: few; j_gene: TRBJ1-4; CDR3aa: CAISESAVGNEKLFF; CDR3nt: TGTGCCATCAGTGAGTCGGCCGTGGGTAATGAAAAACTGTTTTTT
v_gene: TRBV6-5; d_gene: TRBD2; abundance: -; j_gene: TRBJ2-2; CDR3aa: CASSYRPGTRYRAGELFF; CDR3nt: TGTGCCAGCAGTTACAGGCCCGGGACTAGATACAGGGCCGGGGAGCTGTTTTTT
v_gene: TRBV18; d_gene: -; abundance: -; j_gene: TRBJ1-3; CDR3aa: CASSPLDSPGNTIYF; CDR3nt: TGTGCCAGCTCACCATTAGACAGCCCCGGAAACACCATATATTTT
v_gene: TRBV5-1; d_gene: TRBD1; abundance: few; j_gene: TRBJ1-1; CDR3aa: CASSSTGEGIAFF; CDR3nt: TGCGCCAGCAGCTCGACAGGGGAGGGAATAGCTTTCTTT
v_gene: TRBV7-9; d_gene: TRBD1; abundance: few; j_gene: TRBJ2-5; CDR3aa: CASSLTPLGQGQETQYF; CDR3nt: TGTGCCAGCAGCTTAACACCACTCGGACAGGGCCAAGAGACCCAGTACTTC
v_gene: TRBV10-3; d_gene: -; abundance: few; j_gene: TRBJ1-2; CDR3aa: CAISESVGGASYGYTF; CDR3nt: TGTGCCATCAGTGAGTCGGTGGGGGGCGCATCCTATGGCTACACCTTC
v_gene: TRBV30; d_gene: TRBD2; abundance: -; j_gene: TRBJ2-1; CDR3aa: CAWVAGGRYNEQFF; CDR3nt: TGTGCCTGGGTAGCGGGAGGCCGATACAATGAGCAGTTCTTC
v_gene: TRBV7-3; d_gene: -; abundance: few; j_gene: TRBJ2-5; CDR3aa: CASSSGRGGTQYF; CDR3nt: TGTGCCAGCAGCTCCGGGCGAGGAGGGACCCAGTACTTC
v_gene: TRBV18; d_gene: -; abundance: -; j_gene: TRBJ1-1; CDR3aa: CASSPHEQQNTEAFF; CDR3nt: TGTGCCAGCTCACCACATGAGCAGCAGAACACTGAAGCTTTCTTT
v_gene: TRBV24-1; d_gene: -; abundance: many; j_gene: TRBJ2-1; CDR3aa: CATSDSLAGSNEQFF; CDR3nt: TGTGCCACCAGTGATTCCCTAGCCGGCTCCAATGAGCAGTTCTTC